The 2 T cell receptor beta chains below were found in one sample sequenced in a study of T cells in Graves' hyperthyroidism and ophthalmopathy. RNA transcripts served as the template for amplifying TCR beta CDR3 regions. When the TCR CDR3 underwent first-round RT-PCR, the HTBI primer set was used. MiXCR was run by TCRdb on the multiplex PCR reads, yielding one entry per CDR3 protein. This sample carries some 500,000 distinct CDR3 sequences, around 15% of them seen once, and the ten largest clones take 25% to 30%. Sequencing used blood. The source of these receptors is a woman aged 30 to 39 with Graves' ophthalmopathy.

This clonotype was counted at least ten times. The rearrangement uses TRBV20-1 and TRBJ2-1, with D possibly being TRBD1 (6 bases). Germline lookup yields CDR1 DFQATT and CDR2 SNEGSKA (reference sequence). V gave up 5 bases and J gave up 1 base, with 12 bases separating them. The CDR3 spans 14 residues. The CDR3 DNA reads as TGCAGTGCTCGGGACATGGGATCCTACAATGAGCAGTTCTTC. Protein product: CSARDMGSYNEQFF.

This clonotype was observed at least ten times. The J gene is TRBJ2-1, the V gene TRBV11-2; D gene ambiguous. The CDR3 totals 13 residues. CDR1 is SGHAT and CDR2 is FQNNGV in the germline V gene. Trimming removed 0 bases from V and 6 bases from J, with 6 bases in between. CDR3 sequence (DNA): TGTGCCAGCAGCTTAGAGAGTGGCAATGAGCAGTTCTTC. Its translation is CASSLESGNEQFF.